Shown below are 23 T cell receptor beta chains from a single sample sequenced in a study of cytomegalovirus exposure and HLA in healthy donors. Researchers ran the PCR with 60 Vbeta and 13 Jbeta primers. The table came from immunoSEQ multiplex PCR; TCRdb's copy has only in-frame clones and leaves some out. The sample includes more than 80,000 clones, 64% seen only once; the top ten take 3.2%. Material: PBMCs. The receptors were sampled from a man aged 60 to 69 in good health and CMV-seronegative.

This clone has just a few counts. CDR3 coding DNA: TGTGCCAGCACCCTCCTGGGGCTTGACACCGGGGAGCTGTTTTTT. Translated: CASTLLGLDTGELFF. This sequence joins TRBV11-1 and TRBJ2-2; D might be TRBD1 (5 bases). The length of the CDR3 is 15 residues. The V gene lost 7 bases and the J gene lost 3 bases, with 15 bases spanning the gap. CDR1 and CDR2 (germline): SGHAT, FQDESV (reference sequence).

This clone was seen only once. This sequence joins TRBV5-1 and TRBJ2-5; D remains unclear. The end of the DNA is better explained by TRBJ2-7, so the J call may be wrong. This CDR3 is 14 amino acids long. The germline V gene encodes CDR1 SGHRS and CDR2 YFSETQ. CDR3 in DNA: TGCGCCAGCAGCTTGGCCACATACAGTGACGAGCAGTACTTC. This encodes CASSLATYSDEQYF.

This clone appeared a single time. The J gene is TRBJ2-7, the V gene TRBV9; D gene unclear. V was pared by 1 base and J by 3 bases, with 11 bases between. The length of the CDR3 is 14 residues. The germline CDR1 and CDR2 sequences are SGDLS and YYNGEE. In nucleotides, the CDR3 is TGTGCCAGCAGCGTAAGCCCGTCGCGCTACGAGCAGTACTTC. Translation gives CASSVSPSRYEQYF. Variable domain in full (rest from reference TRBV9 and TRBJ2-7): DSGVTQTPKHLITATGQRVTLRCSPRSGDLSVYWYQQSLDQGLQFLIQYYNGEERAKGNILERFSAQQFPDLHSELNLSSLELGDSALYFCASSVSPSRYEQYFGPGTRLTVT.

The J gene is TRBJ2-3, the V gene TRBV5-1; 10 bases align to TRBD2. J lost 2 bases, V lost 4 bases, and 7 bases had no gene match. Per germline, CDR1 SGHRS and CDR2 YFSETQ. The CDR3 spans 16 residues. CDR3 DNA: TGCGCCAGCAGCCAGAGGACTAGCGGAGACACAGATACGCAGTATTTT. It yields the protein CASSQRTSGDTDTQYF.

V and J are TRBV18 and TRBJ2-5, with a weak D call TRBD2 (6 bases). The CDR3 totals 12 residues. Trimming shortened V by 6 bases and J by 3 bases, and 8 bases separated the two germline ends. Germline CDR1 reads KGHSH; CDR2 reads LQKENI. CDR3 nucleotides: TGTGCCAGCTCGACGGGGGAAGAGACCCAGTACTTC. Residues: CASSTGEETQYF.

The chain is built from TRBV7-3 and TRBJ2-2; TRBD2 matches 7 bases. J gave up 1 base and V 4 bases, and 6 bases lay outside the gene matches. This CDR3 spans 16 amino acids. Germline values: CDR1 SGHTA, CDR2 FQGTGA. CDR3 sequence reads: CASSSRAGENTGELFF. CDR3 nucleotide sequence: TGTGCCAGCAGCTCAAGGGCGGGAGAGAACACCGGGGAGCTGTTTTTT.

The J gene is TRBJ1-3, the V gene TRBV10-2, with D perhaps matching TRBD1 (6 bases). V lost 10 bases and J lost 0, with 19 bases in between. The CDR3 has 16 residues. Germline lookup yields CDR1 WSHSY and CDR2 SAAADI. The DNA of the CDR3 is TGCGCCACCCAGGAGACAGGCGGTATCTCTGGAAACACCATATATTTT. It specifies CATQETGGISGNTIYF.

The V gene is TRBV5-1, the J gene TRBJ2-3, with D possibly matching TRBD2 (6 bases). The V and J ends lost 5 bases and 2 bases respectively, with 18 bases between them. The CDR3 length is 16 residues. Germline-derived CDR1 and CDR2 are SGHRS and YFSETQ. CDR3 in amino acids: CASRIVNPGDTDTQYF. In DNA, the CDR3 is TGCGCCAGCAGAATTGTTAACCCGGGAGACACAGATACGCAGTATTTT.

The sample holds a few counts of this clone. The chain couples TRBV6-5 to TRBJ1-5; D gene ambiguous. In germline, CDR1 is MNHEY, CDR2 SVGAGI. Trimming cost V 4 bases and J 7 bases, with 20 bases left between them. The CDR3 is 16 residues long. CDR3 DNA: TGTGCCAGCAGTTCCAACTCCCCACGAAGCGGGCAGCCCCAGCATTTT. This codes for CASSSNSPRSGQPQHF.

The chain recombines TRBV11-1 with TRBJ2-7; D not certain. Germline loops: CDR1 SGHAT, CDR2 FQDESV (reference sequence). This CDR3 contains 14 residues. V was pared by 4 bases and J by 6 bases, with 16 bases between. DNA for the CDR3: TGTGCCAGCAGCTCCTTAGATGAGCGACGCGAGCAGTACTTC. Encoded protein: CASSSLDERREQYF.

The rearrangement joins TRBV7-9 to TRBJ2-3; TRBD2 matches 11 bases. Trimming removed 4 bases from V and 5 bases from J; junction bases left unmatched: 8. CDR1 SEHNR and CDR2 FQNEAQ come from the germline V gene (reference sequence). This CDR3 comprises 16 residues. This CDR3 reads CASSSFVGLAGDTQYF. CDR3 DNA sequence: TGTGCCAGCAGCTCCTTTGTCGGACTAGCGGGAGATACGCAGTATTTT.

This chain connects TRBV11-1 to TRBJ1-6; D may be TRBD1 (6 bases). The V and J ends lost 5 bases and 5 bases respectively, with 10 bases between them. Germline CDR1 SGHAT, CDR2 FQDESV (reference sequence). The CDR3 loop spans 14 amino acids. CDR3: CASSRQAHNSPLHF. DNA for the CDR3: TGTGCCAGCAGCCGACAGGCCCATAATTCACCCCTCCACTTT.

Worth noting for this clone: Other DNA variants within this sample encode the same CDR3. In nucleotides, the CDR3 is TGTGCCAGTAGTATCGGTTCGGGATTCTATGGCTACACCTTC. Residues: CASSIGSGFYGYTF. V and J are TRBV19 and TRBJ1-2; D remains ambiguous. CDR3 length equals 14 residues. CDR1 and CDR2 from the germline V gene are LNHDA and SQIVND (reference sequence). V lost 3 bases, J lost 4 bases, and 12 bases lay in between.

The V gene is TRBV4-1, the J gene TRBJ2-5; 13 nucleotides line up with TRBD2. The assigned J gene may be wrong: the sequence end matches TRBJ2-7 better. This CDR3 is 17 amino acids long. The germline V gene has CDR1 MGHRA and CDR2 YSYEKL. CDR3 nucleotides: TGCGCCAGCAGCCAGAGGACTAGCGGGAGTATCTCCTACGAGCAGTACTTC. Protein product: CASSQRTSGSISYEQYF.

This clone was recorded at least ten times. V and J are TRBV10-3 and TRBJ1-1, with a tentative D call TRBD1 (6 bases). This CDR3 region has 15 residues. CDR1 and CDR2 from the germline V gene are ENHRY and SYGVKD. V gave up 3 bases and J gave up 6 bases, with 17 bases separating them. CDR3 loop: CAISDPTGYGAEAFF. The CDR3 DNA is TGTGCCATCAGTGACCCAACAGGGTATGGGGCTGAAGCTTTCTTT.

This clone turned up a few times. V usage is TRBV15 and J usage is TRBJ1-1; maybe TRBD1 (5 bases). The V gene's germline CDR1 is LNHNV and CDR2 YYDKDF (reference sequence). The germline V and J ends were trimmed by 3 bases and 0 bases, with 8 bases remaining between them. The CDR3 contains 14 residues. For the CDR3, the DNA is TGTGCCACCAGCAGGGGGGGGATGAACACTGAAGCTTTCTTT. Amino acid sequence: CATSRGGMNTEAFF.

The CDR3 spells CASSSPGQGTSYEQYF. CDR3 DNA sequence: TGTGCCAGCAGTTCCCCCGGACAGGGGACCTCCTACGAGCAGTACTTC. V gene TRBV27 combines with J gene TRBJ2-7; the match to TRBD1 covers 9 bases. The CDR3 sequence is 16 residues long. The V segment lost 4 bases and the J segment 0 bases; nucleotides outside the gene matches: 7. Germline V gives CDR1 MNHEY, CDR2 SMNVEV (reference sequence).

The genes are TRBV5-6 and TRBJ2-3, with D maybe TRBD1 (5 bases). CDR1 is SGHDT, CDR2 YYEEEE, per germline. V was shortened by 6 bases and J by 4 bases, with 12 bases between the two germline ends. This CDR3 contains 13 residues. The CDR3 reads CASIAREADTQYF. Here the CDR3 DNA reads TGTGCCAGCATAGCCAGGGAAGCAGATACGCAGTATTTT. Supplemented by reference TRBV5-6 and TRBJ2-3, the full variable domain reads DAGVTQSPTHLIKTRGQQVTLRCSPKSGHDTVSWYQQALGQGPQFIFQYYEEEERQRGNFPDRFSGHQFPNYSSELNVNALLLGDSALYLCASIAREADTQYFGPGTRLTVL.

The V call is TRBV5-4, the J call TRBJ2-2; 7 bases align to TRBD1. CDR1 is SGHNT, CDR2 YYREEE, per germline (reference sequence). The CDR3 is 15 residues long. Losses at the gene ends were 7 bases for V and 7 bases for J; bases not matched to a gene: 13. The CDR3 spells CASGKGAKRGGELFF. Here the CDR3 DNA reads TGTGCCAGCGGGAAGGGGGCCAAGCGCGGCGGGGAGCTGTTTTTT.

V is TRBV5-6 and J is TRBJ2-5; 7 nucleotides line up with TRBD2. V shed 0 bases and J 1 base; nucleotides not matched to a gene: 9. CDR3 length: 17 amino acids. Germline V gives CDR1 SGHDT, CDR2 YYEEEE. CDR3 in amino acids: CASSLVRGSGPQETQYF. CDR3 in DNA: TGTGCCAGCAGCTTGGTTAGAGGTAGCGGGCCCCAAGAGACCCAGTACTTC. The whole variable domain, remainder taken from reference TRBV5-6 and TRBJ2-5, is DAGVTQSPTHLIKTRGQQVTLRCSPKSGHDTVSWYQQALGQGPQFIFQYYEEEERQRGNFPDRFSGHQFPNYSSELNVNALLLGDSALYLCASSLVRGSGPQETQYFGPGTRLLVL.

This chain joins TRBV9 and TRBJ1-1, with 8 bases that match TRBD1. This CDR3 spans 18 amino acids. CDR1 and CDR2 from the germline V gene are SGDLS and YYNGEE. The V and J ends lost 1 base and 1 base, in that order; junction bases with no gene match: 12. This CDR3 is CASSVNPGQVSPNTEAFF. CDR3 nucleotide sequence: TGTGCCAGCAGCGTAAACCCGGGACAGGTCTCACCGAACACTGAAGCTTTCTTT.

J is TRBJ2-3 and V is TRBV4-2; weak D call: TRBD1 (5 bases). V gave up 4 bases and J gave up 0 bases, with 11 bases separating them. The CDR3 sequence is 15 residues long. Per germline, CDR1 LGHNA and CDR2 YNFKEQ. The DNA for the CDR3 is TGTGCCAGCAGCCCCTGGGGCACTAGCACAGATACGCAGTATTTT. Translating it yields CASSPWGTSTDTQYF.

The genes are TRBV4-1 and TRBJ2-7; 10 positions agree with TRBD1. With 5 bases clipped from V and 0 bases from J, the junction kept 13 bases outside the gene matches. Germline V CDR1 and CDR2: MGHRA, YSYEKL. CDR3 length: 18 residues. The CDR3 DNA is TGCGCCAGCAGCTTTTCGACAGGGGGCCTTCCTAGCTCCTACGAGCAGTACTTC. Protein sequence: CASSFSTGGLPSSYEQYF.